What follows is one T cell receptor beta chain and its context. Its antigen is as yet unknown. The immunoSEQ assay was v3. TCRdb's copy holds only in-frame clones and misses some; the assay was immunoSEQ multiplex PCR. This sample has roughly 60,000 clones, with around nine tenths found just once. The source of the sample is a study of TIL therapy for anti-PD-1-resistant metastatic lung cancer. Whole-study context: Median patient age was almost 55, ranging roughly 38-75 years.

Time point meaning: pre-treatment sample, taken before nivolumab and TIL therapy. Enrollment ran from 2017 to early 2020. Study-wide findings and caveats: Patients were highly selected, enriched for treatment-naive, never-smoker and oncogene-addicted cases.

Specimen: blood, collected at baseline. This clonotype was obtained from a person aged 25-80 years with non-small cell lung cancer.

The CDR3 nucleotides read TGTGCCACCGCGGTCGGATATAGCAATCAGCCCCAGCATTTT. This gives the protein CATAVGYSNQPQHF. The chain joins TRBV28 to TRBJ1-5, with no clear D. With 10 bases removed from V and 0 bases from J, the gap between germline ends came to 13 bases. Germline V CDR1 and CDR2: MDHEN, SYDVKM. This CDR3 contains 14 residues.